This TCR beta chain was identified in a study of blood T cells in healthy people across ages. Through a sample-barcoded 5' primer and a J-beta primer mix, a second PCR was run for about 6 to 11 cycles. At least 2.5 million CDR3-containing paired-end reads were obtained per sample. From the 5' RACE reads, TCRdb called clonotypes with MiXCR, one entry per CDR3 protein. The data contain 450,000 to 650,000 distinct CDR3 sequences, nearly 25% of them singletons. V trimming: 0 bases; J trimming: 5 bases; junction bases outside the gene matches: 8. Looked up from germline, CDR1 is MGHRA and CDR2 is YSYEKL. This CDR3 contains 16 residues. These data also formed part of another study, on T cells of mothers and their children. That publication notes: Overlap measured in related mother-child pairs was slightly, non-significantly higher than in unrelated pairs.

Sequenced material: blood. The chain carries TRBV4-1 and TRBJ2-3, with 7 bases lining up with TRBD2. This TCR was sampled from a boy between 5 and 17 years old in good health. As DNA, the CDR3 is TGCGCCAGCAGCCAAGATCCGAGGCTAGCGGAAGATACGCAGTATTTT. Protein product: CASSQDPRLAEDTQYF.